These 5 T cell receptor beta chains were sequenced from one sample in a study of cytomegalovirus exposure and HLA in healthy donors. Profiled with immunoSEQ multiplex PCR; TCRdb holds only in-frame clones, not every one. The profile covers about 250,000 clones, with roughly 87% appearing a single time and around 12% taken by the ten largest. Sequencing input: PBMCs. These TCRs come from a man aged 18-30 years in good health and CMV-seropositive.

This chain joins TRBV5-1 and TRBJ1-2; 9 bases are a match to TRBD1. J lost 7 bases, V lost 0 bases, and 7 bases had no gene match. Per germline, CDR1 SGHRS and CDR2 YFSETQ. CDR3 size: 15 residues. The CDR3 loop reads CASSLDRDRVFGYTF. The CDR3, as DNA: TGCGCCAGCAGCTTGGACCGGGACAGGGTTTTTGGCTACACCTTC.

The CDR3 sequence is CASSLEMGNRGYTF. The DNA for the CDR3 is TGTGCCAGCAGCTTAGAGATGGGGAACCGAGGCTACACCTTC. The gene calls are TRBV7-2 and TRBJ1-2; D not resolved. Trimming stripped 1 base from V and 8 bases from J, with 14 bases between. Per germline, CDR1 SGHTA and CDR2 FQGNSA. The CDR3 totals 14 residues.

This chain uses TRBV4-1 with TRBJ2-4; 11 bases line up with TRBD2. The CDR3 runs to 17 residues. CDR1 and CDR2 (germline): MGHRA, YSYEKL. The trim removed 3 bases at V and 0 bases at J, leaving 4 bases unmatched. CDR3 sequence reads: CASSQGLAVLAKNIQYF. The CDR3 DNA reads TGCGCCAGCAGCCAGGGACTAGCGGTACTAGCCAAAAACATTCAGTACTTC.

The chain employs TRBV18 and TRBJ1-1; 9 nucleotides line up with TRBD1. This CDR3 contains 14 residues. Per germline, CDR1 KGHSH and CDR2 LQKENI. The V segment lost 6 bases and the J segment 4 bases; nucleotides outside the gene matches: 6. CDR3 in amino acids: CASSLGQGFTEAFF. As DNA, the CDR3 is TGTGCCAGCTCGTTGGGACAGGGCTTCACTGAAGCTTTCTTT.

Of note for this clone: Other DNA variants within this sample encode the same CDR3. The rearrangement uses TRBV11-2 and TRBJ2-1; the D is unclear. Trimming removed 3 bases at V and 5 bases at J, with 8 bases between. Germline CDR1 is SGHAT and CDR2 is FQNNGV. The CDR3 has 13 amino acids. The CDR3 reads CASSFSRNNEQFF. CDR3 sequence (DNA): TGTGCCAGCAGCTTCAGTCGAAACAATGAGCAGTTCTTC. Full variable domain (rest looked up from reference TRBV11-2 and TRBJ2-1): EAGVAQSPRYKIIEKRQSVAFWCNPISGHATLYWYQQILGQGPKLLIQFQNNGVVDDSQLPKDRFSAERLKGVDSTLKIQPAKLEDSAVYLCASSFSRNNEQFFGPGTRLTVL.